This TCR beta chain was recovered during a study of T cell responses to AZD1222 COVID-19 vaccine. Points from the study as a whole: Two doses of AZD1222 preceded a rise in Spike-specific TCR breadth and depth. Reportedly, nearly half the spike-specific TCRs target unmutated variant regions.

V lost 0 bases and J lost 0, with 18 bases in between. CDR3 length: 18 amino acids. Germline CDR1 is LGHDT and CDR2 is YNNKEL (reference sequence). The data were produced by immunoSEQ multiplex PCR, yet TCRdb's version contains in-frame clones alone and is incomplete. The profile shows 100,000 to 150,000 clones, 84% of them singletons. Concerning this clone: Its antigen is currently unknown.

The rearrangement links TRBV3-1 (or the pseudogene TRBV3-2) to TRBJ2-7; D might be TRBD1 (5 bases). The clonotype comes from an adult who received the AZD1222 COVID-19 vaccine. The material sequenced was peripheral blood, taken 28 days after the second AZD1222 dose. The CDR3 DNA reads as TGTGCCAGCAGCCAAGATCCGACAGACCCAAAGGACTCCTACGAGCAGTACTTC. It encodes CASSQDPTDPKDSYEQYF.